This TCR beta chain was found in a study of shared clonotypes between healthy human individuals. General study points: For naive CD4 cells, 4% to 6% of clonotypes were shared across a handful of donors.

A CD45RA+ naive subset and a CD45RA-negative memory subset were split from CD4+ cells. Germline-derived CDR1 and CDR2 are SGHTA and FQGNSA. The CDR3 has 16 amino acids. V lost 2 bases to trimming and J lost 0 bases, with 11 bases between them. Researchers ran the assay at a deep level. Assay used: immunoSEQ multiplex PCR; TCRdb lists only in-frame clones, some missing. This sample yields approximately 340,000 clones, of which approximately 79% are seen a single time; 9% to 12% belongs to the top ten. A word on this clone: The antigen is undetermined.

This chain uses TRBV7-2 with TRBJ1-3, with a possible D match to TRBD1 (6 bases). This TCR derives from a man younger than 45 in good health. The sequenced material came from memory CD4+ T cells sorted from blood. This sample's subset: CD45RA-negative fraction. The CDR3 sequence is CASSLSGARSGNTIYF. CDR3 nucleotides: TGTGCCAGCAGCTTATCGGGGGCCCGCTCTGGAAACACCATATATTTT.